The present T cell receptor beta chain was sequenced within a study of early stage breast cancer tumors. For the study at large: ER+/PR+/HER2- status applied to about 80% of the 16 invasive breast tumors. General study points: Enriched TCRB sequences shared across patients were mostly commonly generated sequences. Blood repertoires resembled normal breast more than tumor.

This CDR3 region has 12 residues. Germline values: CDR1 GTSNPN, CDR2 SVGIG (reference sequence). Trimming took off 0 bases at V and 8 bases at J, with 10 bases between the two ends. Using immunoSEQ multiplex PCR, the repertoire was profiled, and TCRdb retains in-frame clones only, with some absent. This table holds 7,000 to 9,500 clones, 71% found once. Sampling of the adjacent normal breast tissue occurred roughly 1.8-4 cm from the tumor. Concerning this clone: Its matching antigen is unknown.

The sample was normal breast tissue next to the tumor. The chain links TRBV30 to TRBJ2-5; perhaps TRBD1 as D (5 bases). This receptor was identified in a person between 55 and 69 years old with breast cancer. The CDR3 sequence: CAWSVPGPTQYF. DNA of the CDR3: TGTGCCTGGAGTGTTCCAGGGCCCACCCAGTACTTC.